This T cell receptor (beta chain) comes out of a study of early stage breast cancer tumors. TCRdb keeps only in-frame clones here, not all; method: immunoSEQ multiplex PCR. Of under 30,000 clones in the sample, approximately 76% were seen once. The trim removed 4 bases at V and 5 bases at J, leaving 9 bases unmatched. This CDR3 region has 16 residues. CDR1 is MDHEN and CDR2 is SYDVKM in the germline V gene. By sample share, this clone is large. This sequence joins TRBV28 and TRBJ2-1, with 9 bases aligning to TRBD2. The sequence was collected from a person between 45 and 65 years old with breast cancer. The sequenced material came from blood. In DNA form, the CDR3 reads TGTGCCAGCAGTTCAGCCTTAGCGGGAGAGGACAATGAGCAGTTCTTC. Translated, it gives CASSSALAGEDNEQFF.